Shown below are 24 T cell receptor beta chains from a single sample sequenced in a study of T cell changes during pregnancy in multiple sclerosis. Clones were sequenced by immunoSEQ multiplex PCR, and TCRdb holds only the in-frame ones, with some missing. The profile shows roughly 40,000 clones, about 94% of them singletons. The sequencing used peripheral blood, collected in the third trimester of pregnancy. The origin of the receptors is a female donor with multiple sclerosis, enrolled in a pregnancy study.

This clone was seen only once. The chain carries TRBV25-1 and TRBJ1-2; no clear D gene. The germline V gene encodes CDR1 MGHDK and CDR2 SYGVNS. Trimming left V 7 bases short and J 6 bases short, with 12 bases between. The CDR3 spans 12 residues. The CDR3 DNA reads TGTGCCAGCACGGGTCTATGGGATGGCTACACCTTC. Translated: CASTGLWDGYTF.

The chain employs TRBV7-3 and TRBJ1-2, with D hard to call. CDR3 size: 14 residues. Germline V gene sequence: CDR1 SGHTA, CDR2 FQGTGA. The germline V and J ends were trimmed by 5 bases and 3 bases, with 13 bases remaining between them. The DNA of the CDR3 is TGTGCCAGCAGCCCCCCAGAGGGATACTATGGCTACACCTTC. It specifies CASSPPEGYYGYTF. Using reference TRBV7-3 and TRBJ1-2 for the parts outside the CDR3, the full variable domain is GAGVSQTPSNKVTEKGKYVELRCDPISGHTALYWYRQSLGQGPEFLIYFQGTGAADDSGLPNDRFFAVRPEGSVSTLKIQRTERGDSAVYLCASSPPEGYYGYTFGSGTRLTVV.

The chain employs TRBV6-1 and TRBJ1-4, with 8 bases lining up with TRBD1. The germline CDR1 and CDR2 sequences are MNHNS and SASEGT. Unmatched junction bases numbered 7, after V lost 5 bases and J lost 8 bases. CDR3 length: 14 residues. In nucleotides, the CDR3 is TGTGCCAGCAGTCTGACAGGGGTTCTAGAAAAACTGTTTTTT. Its protein is CASSLTGVLEKLFF.

The chain has TRBV5-1 and TRBJ2-5, with TRBD2 matching 8 bases. Germline CDR1 SGHRS, CDR2 YFSETQ. This CDR3 comprises 15 residues. V was pared by 1 base and J by 3 bases, with 5 bases of the junction left unmatched. The CDR3 coding sequence is TGCGCCAGCAGCTTGACCGGGAGGGCCGAAGAGACCCAGTACTTC. This translates into CASSLTGRAEETQYF.

This clone was seen once. CDR3 loop: CASSLRTSGFVGQFF. In nucleotides, the CDR3 is TGTGCCAGCAGTCTCAGGACTAGCGGGTTCGTCGGGCAGTTCTTC. The chain links TRBV6-1 to TRBJ2-1, with TRBD2 matching 11 bases. Germline CDR1 is MNHNS and CDR2 is SASEGT. The CDR3 spans 15 residues. Germline trimming cut 5 bases from V and 12 bases from J; bases unmatched to any gene: 12.

The chain links TRBV7-8 to TRBJ2-2; 8 nucleotides line up with TRBD1. V lost 10 bases, J lost 5 bases, and 3 bases stayed unmatched. The CDR3 contains 12 residues. Germline V gene lookup returns CDR1 SGHVS and CDR2 FQNEAQ. The CDR3 DNA sequence: TGTGCCACCCGACAGGGGACCGGGGAGCTGTTTTTT. This sequence encodes CATRQGTGELFF.

CDR3 nucleotides: TGTGCCAGCAGTGATCGGACTAGAGCCTCCGAGCAGTACTTC. Amino acid sequence: CASSDRTRASEQYF. The chain carries TRBV2 and TRBJ2-7, with 7 bases that match TRBD2. The germline V gene has CDR1 SNHLY and CDR2 FYNNEI. The V segment lost 3 bases and the J segment 6 bases; nucleotides outside the gene matches: 8. The CDR3 length is 14 residues.

The chain uses TRBV7-2 and TRBJ2-5; TRBD1 matches at 9 bases. V gave up 4 bases and J gave up 5 bases; unmatched junction bases: 8. The CDR3 consists of 15 residues. Looked up from germline, CDR1 is SGHTA and CDR2 is FQGNSA. CDR3 sequence: CASSSQGAGGETQYF. The CDR3 nucleotides read TGTGCCAGCAGCTCACAGGGGGCAGGGGGGGAGACCCAGTACTTC.

This chain uses TRBV12-5 with TRBJ1-1, with 11 positions matching TRBD1. The germline CDR1 and CDR2 sequences are LGHNT and FRNRAP. After removal of 5 bases from V and 4 bases from J, the junction contained 3 bases not matched to a gene. The CDR3 totals 14 residues. CDR3 in amino acids: CASGPGTGGTEAFF. The CDR3 nucleotides are TGTGCTAGTGGTCCTGGGACAGGGGGCACTGAAGCTTTCTTT.

This sequence joins TRBV9 and TRBJ2-2; D not resolved. CDR1 and CDR2 (germline): SGDLS, YYNGEE. The CDR3 extends over 14 amino acids. V shed 1 base and J shed 4 bases, with 8 bases lying between them. The CDR3 loop reads CASSVLSVTGELFF. CDR3 in DNA: TGTGCCAGCAGCGTATTATCGGTCACCGGGGAGCTGTTTTTT.

The count of this clone is one. V and J are TRBV9 and TRBJ1-4; 11 positions match TRBD1. Germline V gene lookup returns CDR1 SGDLS and CDR2 YYNGEE. V was pared by 0 bases and J by 7 bases, with 2 bases of the junction left unmatched. The CDR3 consists of 15 residues. CDR3: CASSVGTGGGEKLFF. In nucleotides, the CDR3 is TGTGCCAGCAGCGTAGGGACAGGGGGCGGTGAAAAACTGTTTTTT.

The V gene is TRBV29-1, the J gene TRBJ1-2; the match to TRBD1 covers 7 bases. The germline V gene encodes CDR1 SQVTM and CDR2 ANQGSEA. V shed 5 bases and J 6 bases; nucleotides not matched to a gene: 3. The CDR3 contains 11 residues. DNA of the CDR3: TGCAGCGTTTCAGGACAGGATGGCTACACCTTC. It is translated as CSVSGQDGYTF.

This chain links TRBV18 with TRBJ2-7; possibly TRBD1 for D (6 bases). The germline V gene encodes CDR1 KGHSH and CDR2 LQKENI. The germline V and J ends were trimmed by 6 bases and 5 bases, with 11 bases remaining between them. This CDR3 contains 12 residues. This CDR3 reads CASSQQGNEQYF. For the CDR3, the DNA is TGTGCCAGCTCCCAACAGGGAAACGAGCAGTACTTC.

V gene TRBV5-6 combines with J gene TRBJ2-1; D ambiguous. CDR3 length equals 15 residues. V was pared by 0 bases and J by 5 bases, with 12 bases between. The V gene's germline CDR1 is SGHDT and CDR2 YYEEEE. The CDR3 bases are TGTGCCAGCAGCTTGGACCCGGGTTCGGACAATGAGCAGTTCTTC. The encoded protein is CASSLDPGSDNEQFF.

V usage is TRBV21-1 and J usage is TRBJ1-2; whether TRBD1, the table's D call, matches the DNA was not checked. TRBV21-1 is a pseudogene locus. This CDR3 region has 14 residues. CDR3 region: CASSKRDRSYGYTF. CDR3 in DNA: TGTGCCAGCAGCAAAAGGGACAGGAGCTATGGCTACACCTTC.

V usage is TRBV18 and J usage is TRBJ2-2; 10 bases match TRBD1. The junction had 8 bases not matched to a gene; V was cut back by 4 bases and J by 6 bases. The CDR3 contains 16 residues. Germline V CDR1 and CDR2: KGHSH, LQKENI. This CDR3 is CASSQTGQGDSGELFF. The CDR3 nucleotides are TGTGCCAGCTCACAAACAGGACAGGGGGACTCCGGGGAGCTGTTTTTT.

The rearrangement links TRBV5-4 to TRBJ2-5; no firm D call. Trimming removed 0 bases from V and 2 bases from J, with 8 bases in between. The length of the CDR3 is 14 residues. CDR1 SGHNT and CDR2 YYREEE come from the germline V gene (reference sequence). As DNA, the CDR3 is TGTGCCAGCAGCTTGGCGGGTTCGCAAGAGACCCAGTACTTC. Translating it yields CASSLAGSQETQYF. The whole variable domain, filled in from reference TRBV5-4 and TRBJ2-5, reads ETGVTQSPTHLIKTRGQQVTLRCSSQSGHNTVSWYQQALGQGPQFIFQYYREEENGRGNFPPRFSGLQFPNYSSELNVNALELDDSALYLCASSLAGSQETQYFGPGTRLLVL.

The gene calls are TRBV19 and TRBJ2-5, with TRBD2 matching over 7 bases. CDR1 is LNHDA, CDR2 SQIVND, per germline (reference sequence). Trimming at V came to 5 bases and at J to 2 bases, leaving 5 bases not matched to a gene. This CDR3 comprises 14 residues. CDR3 DNA: TGTGCCAGTAGTCCCCGGGAGGTACAAGAGACCCAGTACTTC. Translated: CASSPREVQETQYF.

The chain couples TRBV5-1 to TRBJ2-5; the match to TRBD1 covers 9 bases. The CDR3 runs 14 residues. Germline loops: CDR1 SGHRS, CDR2 YFSETQ. V lost 4 bases and J lost 4; bases outside the gene matches: 5. DNA for the CDR3: TGCGCCAGCAGCATTGGACAGGGGAGAGAGACCCAGTACTTC. It encodes CASSIGQGRETQYF.

This chain uses TRBV18 with TRBJ1-3; D unresolved. CDR3 length: 15 amino acids. Germline CDR1 reads KGHSH; CDR2 reads LQKENI. With 2 bases removed from V and 4 bases from J, the gap between germline ends came to 12 bases. DNA of the CDR3: TGTGCCAGCTCACCAAAGGGAGGAAAAGGAAACACCATATATTTT. As protein: CASSPKGGKGNTIYF.

This chain links TRBV5-1 with TRBJ2-1, with D possibly TRBD1 on 6 matching bases. The CDR3 is 16 amino acids. V lost 0 bases, J lost 7 bases, and 17 bases lay in between. Germline assignment: CDR1 SGHRS and CDR2 YFSETQ. Here the CDR3 reads CASSLDYAGVRNEQFF. As DNA, the CDR3 is TGCGCCAGCAGCTTGGACTACGCAGGGGTGAGGAATGAGCAGTTCTTC. Using reference TRBV5-1 and TRBJ2-1 for the parts outside the CDR3, the full variable domain is KAGVTQTPRYLIKTRGQQVTLSCSPISGHRSVSWYQQTPGQGLQFLFEYFSETQRNKGNFPGRFSGRQFSNSRSEMNVSTLELGDSALYLCASSLDYAGVRNEQFFGPGTRLTVL.

The chain combines TRBV27 with TRBJ2-3; 9 bases are shared with TRBD2. The CDR3 extends over 14 amino acids. V gave up 6 bases and J gave up 1 base; unmatched junction bases: 2. Germline V gives CDR1 MNHEY, CDR2 SMNVEV (reference sequence). The CDR3 here is CASRPSGGTDTQYF. The CDR3 DNA is TGTGCCAGCAGGCCTAGCGGGGGCACAGATACGCAGTATTTT.

The chain combines TRBV4-2 with TRBJ2-2, with D possibly being TRBD2 (6 bases). The V end was cut by 1 base, the J end by 3 bases, with 15 bases between. The germline V gene has CDR1 LGHNA and CDR2 YNFKEQ. The CDR3 totals 17 residues. CDR3 amino acids: CASSQVPSGLHTGELFF. The CDR3 DNA sequence: TGTGCCAGCAGCCAAGTTCCCAGCGGACTACACACCGGGGAGCTGTTTTTT.

This chain uses TRBV5-1 with TRBJ2-2; TRBD1 matches 7 bases. J lost 1 base, V lost 4 bases, and 7 bases had no gene match. The CDR3 is made up of 16 amino acids. Germline V gene lookup returns CDR1 SGHRS and CDR2 YFSETQ. The CDR3 coding sequence is TGCGCCAGCAGCCGGGACAGATTTCGGAACACCGGGGAGCTGTTTTTT. It codes for CASSRDRFRNTGELFF.